The next 5 T cell receptor beta chains were all read from a single sample in a study of T cell responses to AZD1222 COVID-19 vaccine listed by TCRdb under 2021. According to the study, the label for this sample's time point signals: baseline before first vaccination. The library was prepared using the immunoSEQ multiplex PCR assay. TCRdb provides this immuneACCESS table in a form limited to in-frame rearrangements. Some clones are lacking; in checked studies, under half of them reflect an unresolved V gene, and why the rest are absent is not known. The table for this sample lists roughly 91,000 clones; 89% of them were counted only once. 2.2% of the sample is held by the ten biggest clonotypes. The starting material was peripheral blood, obtained on day 0 of AZD1222 vaccination. These receptors were taken from an adult in good health.

V and J are TRBV7-8 and TRBJ2-1; 7 bases are shared with TRBD2. Germline trimming cut 1 base from V and 2 bases from J; bases unmatched to any gene: 5. This CDR3 is 16 amino acids long. Germline V CDR1 and CDR2: SGHVS, FQNEAQ. CDR3 DNA sequence: TGTGCCAGCAGCTTAGTCACGCGGGGGACCTACAATGAGCAGTTCTTC. Translated, it gives CASSLVTRGTYNEQFF.

J is TRBJ2-7 and V is TRBV27; 12 bases fit TRBD2. From germline, CDR1 is MNHEY and CDR2 SMNVEV (reference sequence). There are 17 residues in the CDR3. V lost 5 bases, J lost 1 base, and 9 bases stayed unmatched. DNA of the CDR3: TGTGCCAGCAGTCTTGCGGCAGGGACTAGCGGGTCCTACGAGCAGTACTTC. This encodes CASSLAAGTSGSYEQYF.

The rearrangement joins TRBV11-2 to TRBJ2-1, with 8 bases that match TRBD2. The CDR3 is 19 amino acids. V lost 5 bases to trimming and J lost 0 bases; unmatched junction nucleotides: 15. The germline V gene encodes CDR1 SGHAT and CDR2 FQNNGV. This CDR3 reads CASSQPGLVPGSSYNEQFF. The CDR3 DNA follows: TGTGCCAGCAGCCAACCGGGACTAGTTCCCGGAAGCTCCTACAATGAGCAGTTCTTC. The full variable domain, in which reference TRBV11-2 and TRBJ2-1 provide the parts outside the CDR3, is EAGVAQSPRYKIIEKRQSVAFWCNPISGHATLYWYQQILGQGPKLLIQFQNNGVVDDSQLPKDRFSAERLKGVDSTLKIQPAKLEDSAVYLCASSQPGLVPGSSYNEQFFGPGTRLTVL.

V usage is TRBV4-1 and J usage is TRBJ2-2; D remains ambiguous. Trimming removed 5 bases from V and 8 bases from J, with 15 bases in between. CDR3 length: 14 residues. From germline, CDR1 is MGHRA and CDR2 YSYEKL. CDR3 loop: CASSSRTSEGELFF. The CDR3 region has the DNA TGCGCCAGCAGCTCCCGGACCTCGGAGGGGGAGCTGTTTTTT.

This clone was seen a single time. The rearrangement uses TRBV10-1 and TRBJ2-2, with TRBD2 matching over 7 bases. CDR1 and CDR2 (germline): WNHNN, SYGVQD (reference sequence). V shed 2 bases and J 1 base; nucleotides not matched to a gene: 1. This CDR3 comprises 15 residues. This CDR3 reads CASSEASGNTGELFF. CDR3 DNA: TGCGCCAGCAGTGAGGCTAGCGGGAACACCGGGGAGCTGTTTTTT.